The next 22 T cell receptor beta chains were all read from a single sample in a study of OX40 agonist ivuxolimab in advanced cancers. The repertoire was sequenced with immunoSEQ multiplex PCR; TCRdb's copy has only in-frame clones and lacks some. The sample has tens of thousands of clones, approximately 89% seen once. Sample: CD4+ or CD8+ T cells sorted from blood, taken in a trial of the OX40 agonist ivuxolimab. The receptor source for this set is an adult with an advanced solid tumor such as melanoma, head and neck, liver or kidney cancer.

The J gene is TRBJ2-1, the V gene TRBV2, with 11 bases fitting TRBD2. Germline-derived CDR1 and CDR2 are SNHLY and FYNNEI. After removal of 2 bases from V and 6 bases from J, the junction contained 9 bases not matched to a gene. The CDR3 covers 17 residues. CDR3 sequence: CASSELPGTSGRNEQFF. CDR3 bases: TGTGCCAGCAGTGAATTACCCGGGACTAGCGGCCGCAATGAGCAGTTCTTC.

The chain recombines TRBV5-1 with TRBJ1-1; weak D call: TRBD1 (6 bases). CDR3 length: 17 amino acids. CDR1 SGHRS and CDR2 YFSETQ come from the germline V gene. V lost 5 bases to trimming and J lost 1 base, with 21 bases between them. The chain's CDR3 is CASSWGGRPRKNTEAFF. The CDR3 DNA reads TGCGCCAGCAGTTGGGGGGGCAGACCCAGAAAGAACACTGAAGCTTTCTTT.

For the CDR3, the DNA is TGCGCCAGCAGCCGGGACAGAACTAAAAACATTCAGTACTTC. It yields the protein CASSRDRTKNIQYF. The J gene is TRBJ2-4, the V gene TRBV5-1, with 7 bases aligning to TRBD1. J gave up 4 bases and V 4 bases, and 5 bases lay outside the gene matches. The length of the CDR3 is 14 residues. CDR1 and CDR2 (germline): SGHRS, YFSETQ. Drawing the rest from reference TRBV5-1 and TRBJ2-4, the complete variable domain is KAGVTQTPRYLIKTRGQQVTLSCSPISGHRSVSWYQQTPGQGLQFLFEYFSETQRNKGNFPGRFSGRQFSNSRSEMNVSTLELGDSALYLCASSRDRTKNIQYFGAGTRLSVL.

The chain is built from TRBV7-9 and TRBJ1-3; 7 nucleotides align to TRBD1. This CDR3 spans 15 amino acids. J was trimmed by 4 bases and V by 7 bases; bases with no gene match: 10. CDR1 and CDR2 from the germline V gene are SEHNR and FQNEAQ (reference sequence). DNA of the CDR3: TGTGCCAGCACCAACCAGGGGGTGGCAGGAAACACCATATATTTT. Translated, it gives CASTNQGVAGNTIYF.

This clone was recorded once. This chain links TRBV18 with TRBJ2-5; D gene ambiguous. V gave up 2 bases and J gave up 3 bases, with 7 bases separating them. Per germline, CDR1 KGHSH and CDR2 LQKENI. The CDR3 totals 13 residues. CDR3 DNA sequence: TGTGCCAGCTCACCAGCGCAAGAAGAGACCCAGTACTTC. Its protein is CASSPAQEETQYF.

In this sample, this clone turned up once. The chain links TRBV4-1 to TRBJ2-5, with a weak D call TRBD1 (6 bases). The CDR3 totals 15 residues. The germline gives CDR1 MGHRA, CDR2 YSYEKL. The germline V and J ends were trimmed by 1 base and 4 bases, with 13 bases remaining between them. The chain's CDR3 is CASSQAGANRETQYF. The CDR3, as DNA: TGCGCCAGCAGCCAAGCAGGGGCTAACAGAGAGACCCAGTACTTC.

A single count supports this clone. The chain employs TRBV10-2 and TRBJ1-1; perhaps TRBD1 as D (6 bases). Looked up from germline, CDR1 is WSHSY and CDR2 is SAAADI. The CDR3 loop spans 14 amino acids. Deletions cut 2 bases from V and 8 bases from J, with 15 bases between. The CDR3 protein is CASSEDRFKSEAFF. The CDR3 bases are TGCGCCAGCAGTGAGGACAGGTTCAAGTCCGAAGCTTTCTTT.

V usage is TRBV2 and J usage is TRBJ1-2, with a possible D match to TRBD1 (6 bases). V lost 5 bases to trimming and J lost 2 bases, with 24 bases between them. The CDR3 sequence is 18 residues long. The germline V gene encodes CDR1 SNHLY and CDR2 FYNNEI. CDR3 sequence (DNA): TGTGCCAGCAGTCCCACATTCGGGGAAAGGACAGCGAACTATGGCTACACCTTC. This translates into CASSPTFGERTANYGYTF.

The chain couples TRBV11-2 to TRBJ1-1, with D perhaps TRBD1 (5 bases). In germline, CDR1 is SGHAT, CDR2 FQNNGV. Trimming took 1 base from V and 1 from J, leaving 7 bases between them. The CDR3 totals 14 residues. CDR3 coding DNA: TGTGCCAGCAGCTTAGGACAGCAGAACACTGAAGCTTTCTTT. Encoded protein: CASSLGQQNTEAFF.

V gene TRBV5-4 combines with J gene TRBJ2-1, with D perhaps TRBD1 (5 bases). Germline CDR1 SGHNT, CDR2 YYREEE (reference sequence). The V end lost 3 bases, the J end lost 0 bases, and 13 bases lay between the germline ends. The CDR3 has 16 amino acids. CDR3 residues: CASSSGAFGSYNEQFF. As DNA, the CDR3 is TGTGCCAGCAGCTCTGGGGCCTTCGGCTCCTACAATGAGCAGTTCTTC.

This clone was counted only a few times. The V call is TRBV30, the J call TRBJ1-1, with 9 bases lining up with TRBD1. The length of the CDR3 is 14 residues. Per germline, CDR1 GTSNPN and CDR2 SVGIG (reference sequence). The V segment lost 5 bases and the J segment 4 bases; nucleotides outside the gene matches: 8. The CDR3, as DNA: TGTGCCTGGTTTTATAGGGACAGGGTCACTGAAGCTTTCTTT. It encodes CAWFYRDRVTEAFF. Full variable domain (remainder filled in from reference TRBV30 and TRBJ1-1): SQTIHQWPATLVQPVGSPLSLECTVEGTSNPNLYWYRQAAGRGLQLLFYSVGIGQISSEVPQNLSASRPQDRQFILSSKKLLLSDSGFYLCAWFYRDRVTEAFFGQGTRLTVV.

The chain employs TRBV6-6 and TRBJ2-6; 7 bases are shared with TRBD1. The CDR3 extends over 15 amino acids. The trim removed 5 bases at V and 2 bases at J, leaving 3 bases unmatched. Germline V gene lookup returns CDR1 MNHNY and CDR2 SVGAGI (reference sequence). The chain's CDR3 is CASSADRAGANVLTF. The CDR3 DNA is TGTGCCAGCAGTGCCGACAGGGCTGGGGCCAACGTCCTGACTTTC.

The genes are TRBV19 and TRBJ2-2, with a weak D call TRBD2 (5 bases). This CDR3 spans 14 amino acids. The germline gives CDR1 LNHDA, CDR2 SQIVND (reference sequence). Trimming removed 4 bases from V and 5 bases from J, with 11 bases in between. The CDR3 DNA follows: TGTGCCAGTAGTACAGGAACGGGGACCGGGGAGCTGTTTTTT. This encodes CASSTGTGTGELFF.

This clone was detected a few times. V usage is TRBV7-8 and J usage is TRBJ1-5; 7 nucleotides agree with TRBD1. Germline lookup yields CDR1 SGHVS and CDR2 FQNEAQ. With V trimmed by 5 bases and J by 2 bases, 6 bases remained unmatched. The CDR3 is 15 amino acids. CDR3 nucleotide sequence: TGTGCCAGCAGCCCCGCCGGGACAGGCAATCAGCCCCAGCATTTT. This sequence encodes CASSPAGTGNQPQHF.

This clone was counted a single time. V gene TRBV2 combines with J gene TRBJ2-7; D unclear. The CDR3 is made up of 13 amino acids. Germline CDR1 reads SNHLY; CDR2 reads FYNNEI. V lost 1 base and J lost 3, with 7 bases in between. CDR3 in DNA: TGTGCCAGCAGTGAAGAAAGGATCTACGAGCAGTACTTC. Its translation: CASSEERIYEQYF.

This clone has just one count. The V call is TRBV4-1, the J call TRBJ2-5; D unclear. The CDR3 consists of 13 residues. CDR1 is MGHRA, CDR2 YSYEKL, per germline. V lost 0 bases, J lost 5 bases, and 7 bases lay in between. The CDR3 region has the DNA TGCGCCAGCAGCCAAGAGGCGGTGGAGACCCAGTACTTC. It yields the protein CASSQEAVETQYF.

Sample share makes this clone medium-sized. The J gene is TRBJ2-2, the V gene TRBV2; 8 bases agree with TRBD2. CDR3 size: 15 residues. V was clipped by 5 bases and J by 6 bases; unmatched bases: 8. Germline-derived CDR1 and CDR2 are SNHLY and FYNNEI. The CDR3 protein is CASSTTGTRSGELFF. The DNA of the CDR3 is TGTGCCAGCAGTACAACCGGGACTAGATCCGGGGAGCTGTTTTTT.

This clone was seen only a few times. V and J are TRBV10-1 and TRBJ2-5; 14 positions agree with TRBD2. CDR1 and CDR2 from the germline V gene are WNHNN and SYGVQD (reference sequence). The CDR3 is made up of 15 amino acids. V was clipped by 4 bases and J by 7 bases; unmatched bases: 5. CDR3 sequence reads: CASSAGLAGVATQYF. CDR3 nucleotide sequence: TGCGCCAGCAGTGCGGGACTAGCGGGAGTTGCGACCCAGTACTTC.

This chain links TRBV7-9 with TRBJ2-7; D possibly corresponds to TRBD2 (6 bases). The CDR3 runs 16 residues. V was cut by 4 bases and J by 0 bases, with 16 bases left in between. The germline V gene encodes CDR1 SEHNR and CDR2 FQNEAQ (reference sequence). CDR3 residues: CASSSFSGLLSYEQYF. Written as DNA, the CDR3 is TGTGCCAGCAGCTCATTCTCGGGACTTCTCTCCTACGAGCAGTACTTC.

The V gene is TRBV6-6, the J gene TRBJ2-1; possibly TRBD1 or TRBD2 for D (5 bases each). V was clipped by 7 bases and J by 9 bases, with 22 bases between them. The CDR3 consists of 15 residues. Germline V CDR1 and CDR2: MNHNY, SVGAGI (reference sequence). DNA for the CDR3: TGTGCCAGCACCGATGGTGGGGGAAAGGGTGGTGAGCAGTTCTTC. It translates to CASTDGGGKGGEQFF.

The chain carries TRBV7-6 and TRBJ2-6; possible D gene TRBD1, 5 bases. Germline-derived CDR1 and CDR2 are SGHVS and FNYEAQ. This CDR3 is built from 13 residues. Trimming removed 5 bases at V and 11 bases at J, with 13 bases between. The CDR3, as DNA: TGTGCCAGCAGCCTAGGACAAACGGACGTCCTGACTTTC. Translating it yields CASSLGQTDVLTF.

V gene TRBV2 combines with J gene TRBJ1-1; 7 bases line up with TRBD1. Germline V gene data show CDR1 as SNHLY and CDR2 as FYNNEI. V shed 6 bases, J shed 1 base, and the junction held 17 bases outside the gene matches. CDR3 length equals 18 residues. The CDR3 is CASSFGRTGKKANTEAFF. The CDR3 region has the DNA TGTGCCAGCAGCTTCGGGCGGACAGGAAAAAAGGCGAACACTGAAGCTTTCTTT.